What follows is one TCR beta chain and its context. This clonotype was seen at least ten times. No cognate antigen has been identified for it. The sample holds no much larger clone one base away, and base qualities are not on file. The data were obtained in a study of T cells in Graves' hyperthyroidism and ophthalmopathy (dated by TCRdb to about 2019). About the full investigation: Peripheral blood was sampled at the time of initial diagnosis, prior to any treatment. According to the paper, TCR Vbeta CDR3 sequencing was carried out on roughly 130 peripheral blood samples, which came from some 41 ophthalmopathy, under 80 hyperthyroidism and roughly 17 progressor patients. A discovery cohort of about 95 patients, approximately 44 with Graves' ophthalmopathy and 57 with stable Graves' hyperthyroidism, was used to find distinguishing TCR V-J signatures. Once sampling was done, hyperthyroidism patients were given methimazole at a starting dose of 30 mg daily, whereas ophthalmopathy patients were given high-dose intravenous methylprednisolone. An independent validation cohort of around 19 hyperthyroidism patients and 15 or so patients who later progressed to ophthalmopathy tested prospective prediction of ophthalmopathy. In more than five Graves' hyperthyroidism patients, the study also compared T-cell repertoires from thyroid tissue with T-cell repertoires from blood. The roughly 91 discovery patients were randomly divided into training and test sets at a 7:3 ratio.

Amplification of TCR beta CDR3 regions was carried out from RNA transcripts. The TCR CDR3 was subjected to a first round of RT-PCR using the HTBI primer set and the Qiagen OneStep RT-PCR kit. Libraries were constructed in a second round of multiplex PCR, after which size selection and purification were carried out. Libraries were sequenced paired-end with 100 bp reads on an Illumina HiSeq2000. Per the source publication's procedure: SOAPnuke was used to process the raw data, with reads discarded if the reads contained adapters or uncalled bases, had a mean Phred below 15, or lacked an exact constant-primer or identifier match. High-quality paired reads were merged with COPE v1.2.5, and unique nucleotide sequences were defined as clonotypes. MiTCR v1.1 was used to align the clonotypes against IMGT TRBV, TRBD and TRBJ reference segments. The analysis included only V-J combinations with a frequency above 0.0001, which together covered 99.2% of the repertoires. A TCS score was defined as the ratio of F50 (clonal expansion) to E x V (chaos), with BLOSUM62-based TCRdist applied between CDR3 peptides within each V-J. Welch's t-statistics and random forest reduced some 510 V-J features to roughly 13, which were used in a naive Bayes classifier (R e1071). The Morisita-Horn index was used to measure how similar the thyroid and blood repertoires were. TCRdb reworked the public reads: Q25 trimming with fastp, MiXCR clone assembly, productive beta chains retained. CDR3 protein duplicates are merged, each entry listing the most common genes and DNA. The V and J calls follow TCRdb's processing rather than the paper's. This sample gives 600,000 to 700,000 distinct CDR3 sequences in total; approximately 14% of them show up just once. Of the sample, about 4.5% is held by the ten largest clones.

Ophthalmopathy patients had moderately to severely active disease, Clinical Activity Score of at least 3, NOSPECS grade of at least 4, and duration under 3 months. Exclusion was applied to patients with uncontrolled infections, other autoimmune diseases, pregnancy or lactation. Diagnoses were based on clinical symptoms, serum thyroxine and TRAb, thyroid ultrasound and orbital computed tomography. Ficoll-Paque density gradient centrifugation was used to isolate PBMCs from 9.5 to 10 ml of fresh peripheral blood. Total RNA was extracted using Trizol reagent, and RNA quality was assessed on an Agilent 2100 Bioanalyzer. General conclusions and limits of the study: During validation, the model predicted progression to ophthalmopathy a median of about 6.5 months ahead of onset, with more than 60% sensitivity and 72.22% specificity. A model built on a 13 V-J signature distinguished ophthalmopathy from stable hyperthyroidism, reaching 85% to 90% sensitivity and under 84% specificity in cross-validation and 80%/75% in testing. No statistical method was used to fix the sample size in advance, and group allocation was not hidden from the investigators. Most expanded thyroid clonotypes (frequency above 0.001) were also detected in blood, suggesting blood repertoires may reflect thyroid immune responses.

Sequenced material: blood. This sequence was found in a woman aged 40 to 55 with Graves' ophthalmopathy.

The CDR3 has the sequence CASSPIPQTSFYEQYF. The nucleotide sequence is given as TGTGCCAGCAGCCCGATTCCCCAAACTTCTTTCTACGAGCAGTACTTC. Recombination connected TRBV7-3 to TRBJ2-7; the D gene lacks a confident call. Including the terminal cysteine and phenylalanine, the CDR3 comprises 16 residues. Only the CDR3 DNA stays, 48 bases, in frame from base 1. V drops 5 bases and J drops 3 bases, leaving 20 bases in between. CDR1 and CDR2, per the germline V gene, are SGHTA and FQGTGA.